These 29 T cell receptor beta chains were all obtained from the same sample, sequenced in a study of spatial heterogeneity in lung cancer. Time point given: sample taken at primary tumor resection. TCRdb processed the 5' RACE reads anew with MiXCR; each CDR3 protein has one entry. Among about 20,000 distinct CDR3 sequences listed, about a sixth were seen once. Study results and limitations: Higher tumor mutation counts went along with higher counts of expanded intratumoral alpha and beta TCRs.

Their target antigens are unknown. Sequenced material: lung tumor tissue, taken at surgery. These receptors were collected from a female donor with early-stage non-small cell lung cancer.

V and J are TRBV28 and TRBJ2-7; D is possibly TRBD1 (6 bases). This CDR3 has 13 amino acids. V lost 3 bases and J lost 6, with 12 bases in between. Germline V gene data show CDR1 as MDHEN and CDR2 as SYDVKM. CDR3 amino acids: CASSFQGPREQYF. CDR3 bases: TGTGCCAGCAGTTTTCAGGGGCCGCGCGAGCAGTACTTC.

The genes are TRBV18 and TRBJ2-7; possible D gene TRBD1, 6 bases. Per germline, CDR1 KGHSH and CDR2 LQKENI. The V and J ends lost 3 bases and 5 bases respectively, with 11 bases between them. This CDR3 has 13 residues. CDR3 sequence: CASSPNRDNEQYF. The CDR3 DNA sequence: TGTGCCAGCTCACCGAACAGGGACAACGAGCAGTACTTC. The full variable domain, its missing parts supplied by reference TRBV18 and TRBJ2-7, is NAGVMQNPRHLVRRRGQEARLRCSPMKGHSHVYWYRQLPEEGLKFMVYLQKENIIDESGMPKERFSAEFPKEGPSILRIQQVVRGDSAAYFCASSPNRDNEQYFGPGTRLTVT.

This clonotype was observed a handful of times. The rearrangement uses TRBV5-1 and TRBJ2-7, with a tentative D call TRBD2 (6 bases). The CDR3 is made up of 16 amino acids. Germline V lookup: CDR1 SGHRS, CDR2 YFSETQ. V lost 4 bases to trimming and J lost 0 bases, with 17 bases between them. The CDR3 is CASSTQPGTGSYEQYF. CDR3 coding DNA: TGCGCCAGCAGCACCCAACCCGGGACTGGCTCCTACGAGCAGTACTTC.

This clonotype was counted a few times. This chain links TRBV24-1 with TRBJ2-1, with 11 bases fitting TRBD2. Trimming cost V 4 bases and J 5 bases; bases outside gene matches: 6. There are 16 residues in the CDR3. Germline CDR1 and CDR2: KGHDR and SFDVKD. CDR3 loop: CATSDPLAGVNNEQFF. The CDR3 coding sequence is TGTGCCACCAGTGACCCACTAGCGGGAGTTAACAATGAGCAGTTCTTC.

The V gene is TRBV9, the J gene TRBJ2-1; possible D gene TRBD1, 6 bases. The CDR3 length is 16 residues. Germline lookup yields CDR1 SGDLS and CDR2 YYNGEE. The V gene lost 0 bases and the J gene lost 2 bases, with 12 bases spanning the gap. The CDR3 coding sequence is TGTGCCAGCAGCGTAGCGGGACACCGCCCCTACAATGAGCAGTTCTTC. This encodes CASSVAGHRPYNEQFF.

CDR3 sequence (DNA): TGTGCCAGCTCACGTGGTGGGGCGGAGACCCAGTACTTC. Its protein product is CASSRGGAETQYF. This chain uses TRBV18 with TRBJ2-5, with D tentatively TRBD1 (5 bases). The CDR3 runs to 13 residues. The V gene's germline CDR1 is KGHSH and CDR2 LQKENI. Trimming took 4 bases from V and 5 from J, leaving 11 bases between them.

The genes are TRBV5-1 and TRBJ2-1; 14 bases line up with TRBD2. The CDR3 has 16 amino acids. CDR1 and CDR2 (germline): SGHRS, YFSETQ. V gave up 4 bases and J gave up 10 bases; unmatched junction bases: 10. The CDR3 region has the DNA TGCGCCAGCAGCAGTGTTCCGGGACTAGCGGGAGAGGAGCAGTTCTTC. It yields the protein CASSSVPGLAGEEQFF.

By proportion, this clonotype is medium-sized. This chain uses TRBV6-1 with TRBJ2-7, with 9 bases fitting TRBD1. The junction had 8 bases not matched to a gene; V was cut back by 5 bases and J by 3 bases. The CDR3 has 15 residues. The germline V gene encodes CDR1 MNHNS and CDR2 SASEGT. CDR3 coding DNA: TGTGCCAGCAGTTCCTCGACAGGGGGACACTACGAGCAGTACTTC. Amino acids: CASSSSTGGHYEQYF.

This clonotype is labeled medium-sized (0.01 to 0.1%). The V and J genes are TRBV4-1 and TRBJ2-7, with D tentatively TRBD1 (6 bases). Trimming stripped 8 bases from V and 0 bases from J, with 11 bases between. In germline, CDR1 is MGHRA, CDR2 YSYEKL. This CDR3 contains 13 residues. The CDR3 sequence: CASSRDNSYEQYF. CDR3 coding DNA: TGCGCCAGCTCCCGGGACAACTCCTACGAGCAGTACTTC.

This clonotype was seen repeatedly, ten times or more. This chain joins TRBV6-5 and TRBJ2-5, with D tentatively TRBD2 (6 bases). The CDR3 consists of 12 residues. V lost 7 bases to trimming and J lost 4 bases, with 10 bases between them. The germline V gene has CDR1 MNHEY and CDR2 SVGAGI. CDR3 bases: TGTGCCAGCACCATGGGGGGAGAGACCCAGTACTTC. This codes for CASTMGGETQYF.

This clonotype occurred a few times. The genes are TRBV20-1 and TRBJ2-7; 9 bases agree with TRBD2. V dropped 3 bases and J dropped 4; count of bases not matched to a gene: 7. Germline V gene data show CDR1 as DFQATT and CDR2 as SNEGSKA (reference sequence). The CDR3 has 14 amino acids. The CDR3 spells CSARRASGTYEQYF. Written as DNA, the CDR3 is TGCAGTGCTAGGAGGGCTAGCGGGACGTACGAGCAGTACTTC.

The J gene is TRBJ2-1, the V gene TRBV6-5; TRBD1 aligns across 8 bases. Trimming at V came to 6 bases and at J to 0 bases, leaving 1 base not matched to a gene. The CDR3 extends over 14 amino acids. The germline gives CDR1 MNHEY, CDR2 SVGAGI. CDR3 in amino acids: CASRGQDSYNEQFF. CDR3 DNA: TGTGCCAGCAGGGGACAGGACTCCTACAATGAGCAGTTCTTC.

This clonotype has at least ten counts. The chain has TRBV10-2 and TRBJ2-7; D call uncertain. The CDR3 spans 14 residues. The germline gives CDR1 WSHSY, CDR2 SAAADI. The V and J ends lost 3 bases and 2 bases respectively, with 11 bases between them. The CDR3, as DNA: TGCGCCAGCAGTGAATTGGCAATCGCCTACGAGCAGTACTTC. Amino acid sequence: CASSELAIAYEQYF.

This clonotype was seen a handful of times. The CDR3 coding sequence is TGTGCCAGCAGTTTAGACCGCGAGCAGTACTTC. Its translation: CASSLDREQYF. V and J are TRBV6-2 or TRBV6-3 and TRBJ2-7, with D unclear. CDR1 MNHEY and CDR2 SVGEGT come from the germline V gene. The CDR3 has 11 amino acids. V lost 4 bases, J lost 6 bases, and 7 bases lay in between.

This clonotype was recorded a few times. The chain recombines TRBV18 with TRBJ2-3, with 7 bases that match TRBD1. The trim removed 6 bases at V and 9 bases at J, leaving 18 bases unmatched. CDR3 size: 16 residues. Germline V gene lookup returns CDR1 KGHSH and CDR2 LQKENI. This CDR3 reads CASSPIGGQRDDTQYF. For the CDR3, the DNA is TGTGCCAGCTCCCCCATAGGGGGACAGCGAGATGACACGCAGTATTTT.

Comment on this clonotype: This may arise from a read error, as a much more abundant clone is one base away. V and J are TRBV24-1 and TRBJ2-6; 9 positions agree with TRBD1. The germline CDR1 and CDR2 sequences are KGHDR and SFDVKD. The CDR3 runs to 15 residues. As DNA, the CDR3 is TGTGCCACCAGTGATATGGGACAGGGCACCAAAGTCCTGACTTTC. Residues: CATSDMGQGTKVLTF.

The genes are TRBV4-1 and TRBJ2-7, with 7 bases aligning to TRBD2. J gave up 4 bases and V 4 bases, and 16 bases lay outside the gene matches. The length of the CDR3 is 17 residues. CDR1 is MGHRA, CDR2 YSYEKL, per germline. The CDR3 region has the DNA TGCGCCAGCAGCCCCCCCCTTGCGAGCGGGGATTATTACGAGCAGTACTTC. It yields the protein CASSPPLASGDYYEQYF.

This rearrangement joins TRBV6-2 or TRBV6-3 to TRBJ2-3; no reliable D call. The V end lost 9 bases, the J end lost 5 bases, and 12 bases lay between the germline ends. This CDR3 region has 12 residues. CDR1 is MNHEY, CDR2 SVGEGT, per germline. CDR3 sequence: CASCFKLDTQYF. CDR3 nucleotide sequence: TGTGCCAGTTGTTTCAAATTAGATACGCAGTATTTT.

This clonotype was recorded many times. The chain couples TRBV20-1 to TRBJ1-1; 7 nucleotides match TRBD1. The CDR3 contains 13 residues. CDR1 is DFQATT, CDR2 SNEGSKA, per germline (reference sequence). The trim removed 6 bases at V and 5 bases at J, leaving 9 bases unmatched. CDR3 DNA: TGCAGTGCGGTCAACGCAGGGGGGACTGAAGCTTTCTTT. Protein product: CSAVNAGGTEAFF.

The genes are TRBV6-1 and TRBJ2-7; perhaps D is TRBD1 or TRBD2 (5 bases each). Trimming took off 6 bases at V and 0 bases at J, with 12 bases between the two ends. The germline V gene has CDR1 MNHNS and CDR2 SASEGT. The CDR3 loop spans 14 amino acids. The CDR3 spells CASSPGRRSYEQYF. In DNA form, the CDR3 reads TGTGCCAGCAGCCCGGGGCGACGCTCCTACGAGCAGTACTTC.

In its sample, this clonotype was seen a few times. This chain joins TRBV2 and TRBJ2-7; TRBD1 matches at 9 bases. The CDR3 is 13 amino acids. The V gene's germline CDR1 is SNHLY and CDR2 FYNNEI. V trimming: 5 bases; J trimming: 6 bases; junction bases outside the gene matches: 5. The CDR3 DNA follows: TGTGCCAGCAGTACTGAGACAGGGGGCGAGCAGTACTTC. Translated: CASSTETGGEQYF.

Sample share makes this clonotype medium-sized (0.01 to 0.1%). The chain links TRBV2 to TRBJ2-2; possibly TRBD2 for D (8 bases). V shed 8 bases and J shed 5 bases, with 18 bases lying between them. The CDR3 has 15 residues. Germline CDR1 is SNHLY and CDR2 is FYNNEI. CDR3 coding DNA: TGTGCCAGCTCCGGGGGGGACAGAACTACCGGGGAGCTGTTTTTT. This encodes CASSGGDRTTGELFF. Full variable domain (remainder filled in from reference TRBV2 and TRBJ2-2): EPEVTQTPSHQVTQMGQEVILRCVPISNHLYFYWYRQILGQKVEFLVSFYNNEISEKSEIFDDQFSVERPDGSNFTLKIRSTKLEDSAMYFCASSGGDRTTGELFFGEGSRLTVL.

This clonotype was recorded many times. This rearrangement joins TRBV7-3 to TRBJ2-1; 7 nucleotides align to TRBD2. The V gene's germline CDR1 is SGHTA and CDR2 FQGTGA. V shed 2 bases and J 3 bases; nucleotides not matched to a gene: 4. The CDR3 contains 15 residues. This CDR3 reads CASSLGGSVYNEQFF. The CDR3 coding sequence is TGTGCCAGCAGCTTAGGCGGGAGCGTCTACAATGAGCAGTTCTTC.

V and J are TRBV20-1 and TRBJ2-4; D is possibly TRBD1 (6 bases). Deletions cut 3 bases from V and 6 bases from J, with 12 bases between. Germline assignment: CDR1 DFQATT and CDR2 SNEGSKA (reference sequence). The CDR3 has 13 residues. The CDR3 reads CSASLQGGNIQYF. CDR3 coding DNA: TGCAGTGCTAGTTTACAGGGTGGAAACATTCAGTACTTC.

The sample holds a few counts of this clonotype. The gene calls are TRBV2 and TRBJ1-5; D uncertain. The germline V and J ends were trimmed by 8 bases and 0 bases, with 8 bases remaining between them. Looked up from germline, CDR1 is SNHLY and CDR2 is FYNNEI. The CDR3 length is 13 residues. The CDR3 here is CASVTNSNQPQHF. CDR3 DNA: TGTGCCAGCGTGACGAATAGCAATCAGCCCCAGCATTTT. The full variable domain, rest sourced from reference TRBV2 and TRBJ1-5, is EPEVTQTPSHQVTQMGQEVILRCVPISNHLYFYWYRQILGQKVEFLVSFYNNEISEKSEIFDDQFSVERPDGSNFTLKIRSTKLEDSAMYFCASVTNSNQPQHFGDGTRLSIL.

This clonotype qualifies as medium-sized (0.01 to 0.1%). The chain combines TRBV6-2 or TRBV6-3 with TRBJ1-1; the D is unclear. Per germline, CDR1 MNHEY and CDR2 SVGEGT. The CDR3 sequence is 14 residues long. V lost 2 bases to trimming and J lost 2 bases, with 9 bases between them. CDR3 residues: CASSYLLGNTEAFF. For the CDR3, the DNA is TGTGCCAGCAGTTACCTCCTGGGTAACACTGAAGCTTTCTTT.

This clonotype was picked up a small number of times. The chain couples TRBV20-1 to TRBJ2-1, with D perhaps matching TRBD1 (6 bases). The CDR3 totals 13 residues. The germline V gene encodes CDR1 DFQATT and CDR2 SNEGSKA (reference sequence). Trimming took off 6 bases at V and 9 bases at J, with 18 bases between the two ends. The CDR3 DNA reads TGCAGTGCCCGCCAGGGGAGTAGGGCTGAGCAGTTCTTC. This translates into CSARQGSRAEQFF.

This clonotype was seen repeatedly, ten times or more. The chain uses TRBV20-1 and TRBJ2-1; TRBD2 agrees at 9 bases. Losses at the gene ends were 5 bases for V and 2 bases for J; bases not matched to a gene: 4. The CDR3 covers 14 residues. Germline values: CDR1 DFQATT, CDR2 SNEGSKA (reference sequence). The DNA for the CDR3 is TGCAGTGCTGTAGGCGGGAGGGCCTACAATGAGCAGTTCTTC. This sequence encodes CSAVGGRAYNEQFF.

The chain combines TRBV20-1 with TRBJ2-5, with 7 bases aligning to TRBD2. The CDR3 contains 13 residues. The V gene's germline CDR1 is DFQATT and CDR2 SNEGSKA (reference sequence). V lost 6 bases, J lost 6 bases, and 10 bases stayed unmatched. The CDR3 nucleotides are TGCAGTGCCCCACTAGCGCCTCATAAGACCCAGTACTTC. Translating it yields CSAPLAPHKTQYF.